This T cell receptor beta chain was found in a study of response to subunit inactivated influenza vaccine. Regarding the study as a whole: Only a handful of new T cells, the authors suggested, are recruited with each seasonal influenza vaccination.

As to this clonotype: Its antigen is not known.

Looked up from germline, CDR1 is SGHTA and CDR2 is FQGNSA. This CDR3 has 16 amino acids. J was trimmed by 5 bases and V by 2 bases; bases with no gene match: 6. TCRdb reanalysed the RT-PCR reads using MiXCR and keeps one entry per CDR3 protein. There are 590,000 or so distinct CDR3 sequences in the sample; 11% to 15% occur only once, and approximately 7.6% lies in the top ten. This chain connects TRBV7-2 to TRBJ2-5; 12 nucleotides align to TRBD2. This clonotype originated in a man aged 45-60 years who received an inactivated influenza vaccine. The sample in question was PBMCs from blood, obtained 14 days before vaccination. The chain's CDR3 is CASSLPTSGRRETQYF. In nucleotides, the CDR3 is TGTGCCAGCAGCTTACCCACTAGCGGGAGGCGGGAGACCCAGTACTTC. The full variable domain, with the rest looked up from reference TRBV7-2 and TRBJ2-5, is GAGVSQSPSNKVTEKGKDVELRCDPISGHTALYWYRQSLGQGLEFLIYFQGNSAPDKSGLPSDRFSAERTGGSVSTLTIQRTQQEDSAVYLCASSLPTSGRRETQYFGPGTRLLVL.